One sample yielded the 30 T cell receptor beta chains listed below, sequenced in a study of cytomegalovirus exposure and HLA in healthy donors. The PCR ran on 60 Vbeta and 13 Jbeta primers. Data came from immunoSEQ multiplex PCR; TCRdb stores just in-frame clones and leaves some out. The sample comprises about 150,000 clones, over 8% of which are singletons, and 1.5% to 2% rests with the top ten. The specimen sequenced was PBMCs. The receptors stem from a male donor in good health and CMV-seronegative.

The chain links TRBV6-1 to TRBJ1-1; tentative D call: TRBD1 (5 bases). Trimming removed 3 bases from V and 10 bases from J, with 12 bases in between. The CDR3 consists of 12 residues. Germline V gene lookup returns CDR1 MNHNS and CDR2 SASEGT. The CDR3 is CASSESGHGAFF. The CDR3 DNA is TGTGCCAGCAGTGAGTCCGGACACGGAGCTTTCTTT.

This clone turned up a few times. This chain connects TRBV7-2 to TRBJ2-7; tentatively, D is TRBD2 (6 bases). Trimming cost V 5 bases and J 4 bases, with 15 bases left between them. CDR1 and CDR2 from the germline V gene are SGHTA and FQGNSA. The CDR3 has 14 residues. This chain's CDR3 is CASSLGTGVYEQYF. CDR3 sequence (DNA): TGTGCCAGCAGCCTCGGGACTGGGGTATACGAGCAGTACTTC.

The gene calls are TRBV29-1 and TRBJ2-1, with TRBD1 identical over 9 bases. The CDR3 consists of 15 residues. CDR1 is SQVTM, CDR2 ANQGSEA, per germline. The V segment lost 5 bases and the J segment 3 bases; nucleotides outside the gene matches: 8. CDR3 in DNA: TGCAGCGTTCGTAACCCGGGACAGGGCTACAATGAGCAGTTCTTC. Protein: CSVRNPGQGYNEQFF.

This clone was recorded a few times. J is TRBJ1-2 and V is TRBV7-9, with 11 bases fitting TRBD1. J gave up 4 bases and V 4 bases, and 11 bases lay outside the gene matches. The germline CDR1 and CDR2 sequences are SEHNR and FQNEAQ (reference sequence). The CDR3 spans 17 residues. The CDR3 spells CASSSKDRGLESYGYTF. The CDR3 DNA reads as TGTGCCAGCAGCTCTAAGGACAGGGGGCTGGAGAGCTATGGCTACACCTTC.

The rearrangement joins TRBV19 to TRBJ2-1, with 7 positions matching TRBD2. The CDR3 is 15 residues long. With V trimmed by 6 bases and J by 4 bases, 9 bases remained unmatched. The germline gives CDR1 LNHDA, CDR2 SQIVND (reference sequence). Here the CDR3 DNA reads TGTGCCAGTAGAAGGGAGGGACTTCCATACAATGAGCAGTTCTTC. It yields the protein CASRREGLPYNEQFF. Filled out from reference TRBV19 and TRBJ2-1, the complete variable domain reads DGGITQSPKYLFRKEGQNVTLSCEQNLNHDAMYWYRQDPGQGLRLIYYSQIVNDFQKGDIAEGYSVSREKKESFPLTVTSAQKNPTAFYLCASRREGLPYNEQFFGPGTRLTVL.

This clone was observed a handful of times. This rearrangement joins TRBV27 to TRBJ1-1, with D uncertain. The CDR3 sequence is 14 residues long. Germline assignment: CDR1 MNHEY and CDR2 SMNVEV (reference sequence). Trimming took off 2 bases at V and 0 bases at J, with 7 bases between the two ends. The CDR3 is CASSLTRMNTEAFF. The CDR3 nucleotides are TGTGCCAGCAGTTTAACGAGGATGAACACTGAAGCTTTCTTT.

The DNA of the CDR3 is TGCGCCAGCAGTCAATCTAGTCGGGGAAGAAAAGCAACTAATGAAAAACTGTTTTTT. This encodes CASSQSSRGRKATNEKLFF. The rearrangement links TRBV23-1 to TRBJ1-4; D call uncertain. TRBV23-1 is treated as an ORF (open reading frame) with a function not yet certain. Trimming removed 0 bases at V and 0 bases at J, with 17 bases between. The CDR3 runs 19 residues.

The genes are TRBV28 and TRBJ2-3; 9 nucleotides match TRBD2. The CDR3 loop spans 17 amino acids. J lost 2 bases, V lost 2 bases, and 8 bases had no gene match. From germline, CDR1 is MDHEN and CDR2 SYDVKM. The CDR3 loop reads CASSLRREGLHTDTQYF. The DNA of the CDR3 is TGTGCCAGCAGTTTAAGGCGGGAGGGCCTACACACAGATACGCAGTATTTT.

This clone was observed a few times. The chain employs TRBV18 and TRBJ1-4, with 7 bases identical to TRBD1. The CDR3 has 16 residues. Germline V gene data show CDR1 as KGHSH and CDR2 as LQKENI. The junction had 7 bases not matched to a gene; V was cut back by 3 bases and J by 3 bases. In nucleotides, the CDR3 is TGTGCCAGCTCACCCTACTTCGGGACAGCTAATGAAAAACTGTTTTTT. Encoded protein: CASSPYFGTANEKLFF.

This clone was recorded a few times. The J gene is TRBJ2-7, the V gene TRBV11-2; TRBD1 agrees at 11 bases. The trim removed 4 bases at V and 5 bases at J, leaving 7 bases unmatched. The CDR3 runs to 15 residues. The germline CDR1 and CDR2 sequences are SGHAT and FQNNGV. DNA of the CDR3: TGTGCCAGCAGCTCTTACCGGGACAGGGGGAACGAGCAGTACTTC. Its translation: CASSSYRDRGNEQYF.

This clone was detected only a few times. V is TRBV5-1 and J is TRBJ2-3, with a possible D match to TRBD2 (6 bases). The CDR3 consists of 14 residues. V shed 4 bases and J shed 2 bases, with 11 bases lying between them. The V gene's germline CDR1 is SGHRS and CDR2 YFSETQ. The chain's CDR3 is CASSPGLHTDTQYF. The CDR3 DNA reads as TGCGCCAGCAGCCCGGGACTCCACACAGATACGCAGTATTTT.

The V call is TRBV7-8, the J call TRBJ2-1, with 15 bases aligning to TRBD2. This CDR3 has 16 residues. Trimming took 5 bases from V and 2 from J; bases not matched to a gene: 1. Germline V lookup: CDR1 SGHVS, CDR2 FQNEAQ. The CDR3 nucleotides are TGTGCCAGCAGCGGGACTAGCGGGGGGACCTACAATGAGCAGTTCTTC. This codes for CASSGTSGGTYNEQFF.

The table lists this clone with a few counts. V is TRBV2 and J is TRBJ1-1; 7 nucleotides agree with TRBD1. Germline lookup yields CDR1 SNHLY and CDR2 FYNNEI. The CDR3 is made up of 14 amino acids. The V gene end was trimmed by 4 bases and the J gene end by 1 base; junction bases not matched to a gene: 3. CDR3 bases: TGTGCCAGCAGTGGTTGGGACAGGAACACTGAAGCTTTCTTT. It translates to CASSGWDRNTEAFF.

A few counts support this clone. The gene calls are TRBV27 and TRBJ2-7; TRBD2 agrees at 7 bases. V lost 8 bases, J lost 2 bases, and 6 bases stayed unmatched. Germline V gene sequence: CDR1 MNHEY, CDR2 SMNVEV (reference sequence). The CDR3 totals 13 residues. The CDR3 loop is CASSGREAYEQYF. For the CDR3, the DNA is TGTGCCAGCTCGGGGAGGGAAGCCTACGAGCAGTACTTC.

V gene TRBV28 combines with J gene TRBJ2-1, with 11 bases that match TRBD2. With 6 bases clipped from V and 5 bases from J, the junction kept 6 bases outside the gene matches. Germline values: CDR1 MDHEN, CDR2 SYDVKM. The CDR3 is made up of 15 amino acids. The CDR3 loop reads CASSQLAGVDNEQFF. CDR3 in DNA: TGTGCCAGCAGCCAACTAGCGGGAGTAGACAATGAGCAGTTCTTC.

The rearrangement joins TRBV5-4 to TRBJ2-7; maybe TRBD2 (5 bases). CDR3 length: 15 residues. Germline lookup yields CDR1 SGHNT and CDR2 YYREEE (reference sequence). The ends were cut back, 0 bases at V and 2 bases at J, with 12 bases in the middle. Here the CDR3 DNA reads TGTGCCAGCAGCTTGGCGGGAACAGCTACCTACGAGCAGTACTTC. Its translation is CASSLAGTATYEQYF. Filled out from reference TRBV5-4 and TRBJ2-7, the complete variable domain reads ETGVTQSPTHLIKTRGQQVTLRCSSQSGHNTVSWYQQALGQGPQFIFQYYREEENGRGNFPPRFSGLQFPNYSSELNVNALELDDSALYLCASSLAGTATYEQYFGPGTRLTVT.

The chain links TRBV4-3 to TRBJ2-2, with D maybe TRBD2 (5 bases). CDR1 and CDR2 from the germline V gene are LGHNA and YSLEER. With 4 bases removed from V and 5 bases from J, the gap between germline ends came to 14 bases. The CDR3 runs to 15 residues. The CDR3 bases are TGCGCCAGCAGCCCCCCTTATGGAGGTACCGGGGAGCTGTTTTTT. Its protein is CASSPPYGGTGELFF.

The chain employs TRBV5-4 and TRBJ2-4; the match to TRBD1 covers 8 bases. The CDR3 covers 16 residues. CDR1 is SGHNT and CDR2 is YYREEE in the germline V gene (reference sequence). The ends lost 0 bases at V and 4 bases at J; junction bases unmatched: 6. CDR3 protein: CASSLGTGIGKNIQYF. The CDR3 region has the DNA TGTGCCAGCAGCTTGGGGACAGGGATAGGAAAAAACATTCAGTACTTC.

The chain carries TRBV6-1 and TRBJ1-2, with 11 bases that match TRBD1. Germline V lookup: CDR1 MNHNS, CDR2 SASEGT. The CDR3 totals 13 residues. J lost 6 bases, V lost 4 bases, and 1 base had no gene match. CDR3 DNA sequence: TGTGCCAGCAGTGGGACAGGGGGCCATGGCTACACCTTC. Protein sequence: CASSGTGGHGYTF.

CDR3 coding DNA: TGTGCCAGCAGAAAGAGAATGAACACTGAAGCTTTCTTT. Translating it yields CASRKRMNTEAFF. The chain combines TRBV28 with TRBJ1-1; D unclear. CDR1 is MDHEN and CDR2 is SYDVKM in the germline V gene. This CDR3 has 13 amino acids. V shed 6 bases and J shed 0 bases, with 8 bases lying between them.

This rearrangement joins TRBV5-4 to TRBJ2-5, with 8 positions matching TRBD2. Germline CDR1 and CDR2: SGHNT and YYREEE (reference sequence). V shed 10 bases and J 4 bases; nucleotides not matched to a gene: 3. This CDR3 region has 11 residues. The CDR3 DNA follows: TGTGCCGTCCGGGGGGGAGAGACCCAGTACTTC. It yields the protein CAVRGGETQYF.

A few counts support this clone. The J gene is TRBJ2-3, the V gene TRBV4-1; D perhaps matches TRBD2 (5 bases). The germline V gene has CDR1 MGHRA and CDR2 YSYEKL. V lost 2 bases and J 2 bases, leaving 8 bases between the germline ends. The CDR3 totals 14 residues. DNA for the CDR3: TGCGCCAGCAGCCAATCCCTAGCCACAGATACGCAGTATTTT. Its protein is CASSQSLATDTQYF.

CDR3 sequence (DNA): TGTGCCAGTAGTATGCAGGGAACGATCTATGGCTACACCTTC. Translating gives CASSMQGTIYGYTF. The rearrangement joins TRBV19 to TRBJ1-2; D perhaps matches TRBD1 (5 bases). The V end was cut by 3 bases, the J end by 4 bases, with 12 bases between. CDR1 and CDR2 from the germline V gene are LNHDA and SQIVND (reference sequence). This CDR3 spans 14 amino acids.

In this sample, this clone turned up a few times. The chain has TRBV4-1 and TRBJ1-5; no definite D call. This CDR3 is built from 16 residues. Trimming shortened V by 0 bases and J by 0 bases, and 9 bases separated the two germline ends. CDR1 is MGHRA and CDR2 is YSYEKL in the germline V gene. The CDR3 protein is CASSQDPVYSNQPQHF. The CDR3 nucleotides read TGCGCCAGCAGCCAAGATCCCGTGTATAGCAATCAGCCCCAGCATTTT.

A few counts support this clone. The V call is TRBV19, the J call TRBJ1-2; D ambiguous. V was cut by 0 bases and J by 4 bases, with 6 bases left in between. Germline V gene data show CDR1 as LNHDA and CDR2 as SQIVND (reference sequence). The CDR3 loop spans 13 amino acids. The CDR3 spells CASSIEGLYGYTF. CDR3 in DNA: TGTGCCAGTAGTATAGAGGGCCTCTATGGCTACACCTTC.

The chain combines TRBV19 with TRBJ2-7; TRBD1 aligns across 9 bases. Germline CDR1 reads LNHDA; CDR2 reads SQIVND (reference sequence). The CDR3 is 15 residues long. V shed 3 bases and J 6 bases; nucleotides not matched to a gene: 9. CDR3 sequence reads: CASSIGTGGASEQYF. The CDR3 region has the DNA TGTGCCAGTAGTATCGGAACAGGGGGCGCTTCCGAGCAGTACTTC. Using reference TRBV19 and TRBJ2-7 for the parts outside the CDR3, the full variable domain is DGGITQSPKYLFRKEGQNVTLSCEQNLNHDAMYWYRQDPGQGLRLIYYSQIVNDFQKGDIAEGYSVSREKKESFPLTVTSAQKNPTAFYLCASSIGTGGASEQYFGPGTRLTVT.

CDR3 in amino acids: CASSQAGARSSYEQYF. The CDR3 DNA reads TGTGCCAGCAGCCAAGCCGGAGCCCGCAGCTCCTACGAGCAGTACTTC. The chain couples TRBV4-2 to TRBJ2-7; D is undetermined. V gave up 1 base and J gave up 0 bases, with 13 bases separating them. The CDR3 runs 16 residues. In germline, CDR1 is LGHNA, CDR2 YNFKEQ.

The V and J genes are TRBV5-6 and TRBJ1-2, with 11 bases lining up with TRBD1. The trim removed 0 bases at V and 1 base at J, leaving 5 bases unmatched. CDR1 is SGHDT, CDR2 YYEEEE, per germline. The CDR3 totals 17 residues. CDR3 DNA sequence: TGTGCCAGCAGCTTGGAGGGACAGGGGGATCTTAACTATGGCTACACCTTC. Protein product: CASSLEGQGDLNYGYTF.

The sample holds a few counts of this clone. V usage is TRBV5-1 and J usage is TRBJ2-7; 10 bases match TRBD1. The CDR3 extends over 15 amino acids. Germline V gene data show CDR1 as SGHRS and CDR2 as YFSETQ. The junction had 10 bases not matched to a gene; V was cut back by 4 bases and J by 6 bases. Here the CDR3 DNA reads TGCGCCAGCAGCCTAACGACAGGGGGCCTGGGCGAGCAGTACTTC. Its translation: CASSLTTGGLGEQYF.

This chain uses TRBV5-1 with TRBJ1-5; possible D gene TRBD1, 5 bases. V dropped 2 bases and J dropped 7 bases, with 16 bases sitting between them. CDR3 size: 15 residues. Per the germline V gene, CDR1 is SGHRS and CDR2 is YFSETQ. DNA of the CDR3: TGCGCCAGCAGCTTAGGGGCAGGTCGCGGCCAGCCCCAGCATTTT. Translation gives CASSLGAGRGQPQHF. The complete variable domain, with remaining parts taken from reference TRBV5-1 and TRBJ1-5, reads KAGVTQTPRYLIKTRGQQVTLSCSPISGHRSVSWYQQTPGQGLQFLFEYFSETQRNKGNFPGRFSGRQFSNSRSEMNVSTLELGDSALYLCASSLGAGRGQPQHFGDGTRLSIL.